The source of this T cell receptor beta chain is a study of PD-L1 blockade in urothelial cancer. Study context: Blood analysis was done at 3 weeks (second dose) and 6 weeks after treatment began. There were a median of about 140,000 T cells in blood samples.

Germline V CDR1 and CDR2: MGHDK, SYGVNS. The V end was cut by 6 bases, the J end by 2 bases, with 6 bases between. The CDR3 runs to 12 residues. Spike-ins of synthetic TCR analog templates went into each PCR. Sequenced by immunoSEQ multiplex PCR; TCRdb stores in-frame clones only, minus some. Here the sample spans 100,000 or so clones, roughly nine tenths being singletons. Pretreatment and on-treatment samples were taken, numbering 1 to 8 per patient. Sequenced material: PBMCs, taken around atezolizumab (anti-PD-L1) treatment. The TCR originated in a woman older than 75 with urothelial cancer. V is TRBV25-1 and J is TRBJ2-3; no firm D call. The CDR3 is CASSPYTDTQYF. The CDR3 bases are TGTGCCAGCAGCCCCTACACAGATACGCAGTATTTT.